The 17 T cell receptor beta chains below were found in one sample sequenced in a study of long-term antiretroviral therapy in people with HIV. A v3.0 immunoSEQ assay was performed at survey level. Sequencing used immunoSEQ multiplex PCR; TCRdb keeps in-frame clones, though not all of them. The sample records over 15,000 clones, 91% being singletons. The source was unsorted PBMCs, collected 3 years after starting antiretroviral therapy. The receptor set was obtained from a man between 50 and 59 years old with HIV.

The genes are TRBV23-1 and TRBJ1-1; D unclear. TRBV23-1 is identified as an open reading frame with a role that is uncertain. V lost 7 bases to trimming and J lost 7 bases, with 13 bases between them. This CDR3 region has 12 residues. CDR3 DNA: TGCGCCAGCACCGGGAGGGAAGGTGAAGCTTTCTTT. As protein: CASTGREGEAFF.

The DNA of the CDR3 is TGCGCCAGCAGCGCGGCAGATGCTGGAAACACCATATATTTT. Translating it yields CASSAADAGNTIYF. The chain couples TRBV5-1 to TRBJ1-3, with D hard to call. The CDR3 sequence is 14 residues long. Germline V gene sequence: CDR1 SGHRS, CDR2 YFSETQ. The ends were cut back, 4 bases at V and 2 bases at J, with 10 bases in the middle.

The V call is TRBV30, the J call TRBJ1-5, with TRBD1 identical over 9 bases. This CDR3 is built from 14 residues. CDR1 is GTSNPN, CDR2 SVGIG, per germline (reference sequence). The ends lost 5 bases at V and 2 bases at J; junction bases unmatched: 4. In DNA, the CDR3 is TGTGCCTGGGGACAGGGGTCGGGCAATCAGCCCCAGCATTTT. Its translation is CAWGQGSGNQPQHF. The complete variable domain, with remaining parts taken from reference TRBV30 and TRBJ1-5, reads SQTIHQWPATLVQPVGSPLSLECTVEGTSNPNLYWYRQAAGRGLQLLFYSVGIGQISSEVPQNLSASRPQDRQFILSSKKLLLSDSGFYLCAWGQGSGNQPQHFGDGTRLSIL.

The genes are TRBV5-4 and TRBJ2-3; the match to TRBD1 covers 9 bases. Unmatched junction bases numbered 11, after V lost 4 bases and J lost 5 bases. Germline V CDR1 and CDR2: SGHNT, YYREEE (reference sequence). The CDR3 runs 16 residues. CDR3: CASSLYGTGSIDTQYF. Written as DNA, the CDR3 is TGTGCCAGCAGCCTGTACGGGACAGGGTCTATAGATACGCAGTATTTT.

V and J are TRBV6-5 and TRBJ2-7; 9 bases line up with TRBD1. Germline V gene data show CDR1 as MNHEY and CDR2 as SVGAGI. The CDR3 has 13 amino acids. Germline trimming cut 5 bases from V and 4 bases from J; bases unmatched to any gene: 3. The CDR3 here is CASSDRGEYEQYF. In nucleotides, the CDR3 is TGTGCCAGCAGTGACAGGGGGGAGTACGAGCAGTACTTC.

This chain's CDR3 is CASSDNSREQYF. DNA for the CDR3: TGCGCCAGCAGTGATAATAGTCGGGAGCAGTACTTC. The chain links TRBV10-1 to TRBJ2-7; no reliable D call. The CDR3 has 12 amino acids. Trimming cost V 3 bases and J 7 bases, with 10 bases left between them. Germline loops: CDR1 WNHNN, CDR2 SYGVQD (reference sequence).

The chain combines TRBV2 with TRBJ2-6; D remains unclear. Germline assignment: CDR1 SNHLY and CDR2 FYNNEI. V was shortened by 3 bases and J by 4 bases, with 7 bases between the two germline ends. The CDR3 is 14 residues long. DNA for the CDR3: TGTGCCAGCAGTGATGATCGCGGGGCCAACGTCCTGACTTTC. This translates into CASSDDRGANVLTF.

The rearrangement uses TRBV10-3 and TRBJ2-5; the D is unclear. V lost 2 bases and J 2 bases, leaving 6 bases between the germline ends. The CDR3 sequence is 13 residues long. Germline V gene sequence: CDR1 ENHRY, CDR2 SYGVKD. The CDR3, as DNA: TGTGCCATCAGTGAGGGCAAACAAGAGACCCAGTACTTC. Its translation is CAISEGKQETQYF.

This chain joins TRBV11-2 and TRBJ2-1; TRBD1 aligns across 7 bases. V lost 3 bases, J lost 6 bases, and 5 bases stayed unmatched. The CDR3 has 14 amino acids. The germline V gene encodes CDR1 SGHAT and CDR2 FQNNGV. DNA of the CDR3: TGTGCCAGCAGCTTCGACAGGGTTGGCAATGAGCAGTTCTTC. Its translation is CASSFDRVGNEQFF.

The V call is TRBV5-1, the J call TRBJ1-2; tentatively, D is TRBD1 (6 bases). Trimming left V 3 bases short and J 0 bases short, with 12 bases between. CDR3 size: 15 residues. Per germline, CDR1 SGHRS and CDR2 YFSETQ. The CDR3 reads CASSSGGGSNYGYTF. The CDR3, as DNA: TGCGCCAGCAGCTCCGGGGGGGGCTCTAACTATGGCTACACCTTC.

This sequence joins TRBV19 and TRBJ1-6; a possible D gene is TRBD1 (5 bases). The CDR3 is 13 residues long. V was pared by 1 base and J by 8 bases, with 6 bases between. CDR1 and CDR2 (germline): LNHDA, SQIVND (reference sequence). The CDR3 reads CASSIATDSPLHF. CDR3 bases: TGTGCCAGTAGTATAGCGACAGATTCACCCCTCCACTTT. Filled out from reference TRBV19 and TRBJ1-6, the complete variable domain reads DGGITQSPKYLFRKEGQNVTLSCEQNLNHDAMYWYRQDPGQGLRLIYYSQIVNDFQKGDIAEGYSVSREKKESFPLTVTSAQKNPTAFYLCASSIATDSPLHFGNGTRLTVT.

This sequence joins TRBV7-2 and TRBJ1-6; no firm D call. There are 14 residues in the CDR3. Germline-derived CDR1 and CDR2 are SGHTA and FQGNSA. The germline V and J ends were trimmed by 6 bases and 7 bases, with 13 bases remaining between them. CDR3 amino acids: CASSFGQANSPLHF. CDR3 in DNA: TGTGCCAGCAGTTTTGGCCAGGCGAATTCACCCCTCCACTTT.

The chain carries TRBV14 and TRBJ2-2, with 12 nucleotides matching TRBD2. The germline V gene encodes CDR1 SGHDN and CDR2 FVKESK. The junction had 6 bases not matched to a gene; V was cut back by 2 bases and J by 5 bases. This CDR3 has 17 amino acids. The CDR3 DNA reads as TGTGCCAGCAGCCAACGTGGACTAGCGGGGTCTACCGGGGAGCTGTTTTTT. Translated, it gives CASSQRGLAGSTGELFF.

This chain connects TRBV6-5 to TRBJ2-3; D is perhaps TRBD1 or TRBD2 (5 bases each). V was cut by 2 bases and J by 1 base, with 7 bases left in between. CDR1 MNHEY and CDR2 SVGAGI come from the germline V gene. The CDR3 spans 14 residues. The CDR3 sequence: CASSYEGRTDTQYF. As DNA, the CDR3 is TGTGCCAGCAGTTACGAGGGGCGCACAGATACGCAGTATTTT.

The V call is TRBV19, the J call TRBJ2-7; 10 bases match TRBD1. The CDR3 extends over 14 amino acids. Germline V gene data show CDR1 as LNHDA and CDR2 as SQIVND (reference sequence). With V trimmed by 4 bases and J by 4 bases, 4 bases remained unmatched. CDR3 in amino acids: CASSTGQGMYEQYF. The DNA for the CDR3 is TGTGCCAGTAGTACGGGACAGGGGATGTACGAGCAGTACTTC.

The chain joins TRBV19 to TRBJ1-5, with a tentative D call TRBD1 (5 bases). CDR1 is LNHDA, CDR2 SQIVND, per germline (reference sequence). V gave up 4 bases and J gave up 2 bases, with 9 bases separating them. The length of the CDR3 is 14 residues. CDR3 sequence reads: CASSRGVGNQPQHF. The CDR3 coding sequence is TGTGCCAGTAGTAGGGGGGTGGGCAATCAGCCCCAGCATTTT. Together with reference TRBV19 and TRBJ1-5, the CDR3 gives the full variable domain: DGGITQSPKYLFRKEGQNVTLSCEQNLNHDAMYWYRQDPGQGLRLIYYSQIVNDFQKGDIAEGYSVSREKKESFPLTVTSAQKNPTAFYLCASSRGVGNQPQHFGDGTRLSIL.

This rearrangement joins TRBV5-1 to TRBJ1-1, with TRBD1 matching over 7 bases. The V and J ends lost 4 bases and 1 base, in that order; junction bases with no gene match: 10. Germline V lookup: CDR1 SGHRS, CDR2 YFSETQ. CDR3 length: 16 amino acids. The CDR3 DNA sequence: TGCGCCAGCAGCCTTCGCGCAGGGGGGTCGAACACTGAAGCTTTCTTT. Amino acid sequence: CASSLRAGGSNTEAFF.